The clone carrying this T cell receptor (beta chain) was observed once. The antigen is unknown. Assay: immunoSEQ multiplex PCR; the TCRdb copy retains only in-frame clones and omits some. The sample includes under 50,000 clones, approximately 81% of them seen just once. The record originates from a study of memory CD4+ T cells and cytomegalovirus serostatus. General study findings and limits: About 40% of the roughly 160 known CMV-associated TCRbeta sequences appeared in CD4+ memory.

The sort gate was single viable CD3+CD4+CD8-CD45RO+ cells for memory CD4+ T cells. After thawing, CD4+ T cells were positively selected. V lost 6 bases and J lost 1, with 7 bases in between. The CDR3 runs 12 residues. Germline assignment: CDR1 SQVTM and CDR2 ANQGSEA. This clonotype was sampled from an adult in good health and CMV-seropositive. Sequenced: memory CD4+ T cells from blood. The V and J genes are TRBV29-1 and TRBJ1-3, with D hard to call. The CDR3 DNA sequence: TGCAGCGTGGGAGAATCTGGAAACACCATATATTTT. Residues: CSVGESGNTIYF. The whole variable domain, remainder taken from reference TRBV29-1 and TRBJ1-3, is SAVISQKPSRDICQRGTSLTIQCQVDSQVTMMFWYRQQPGQSLTLIATANQGSEATYESGFVIDKFPISRPNLTFSTLTVSNMSPEDSSIYLCSVGESGNTIYFGEGSWLTVV.